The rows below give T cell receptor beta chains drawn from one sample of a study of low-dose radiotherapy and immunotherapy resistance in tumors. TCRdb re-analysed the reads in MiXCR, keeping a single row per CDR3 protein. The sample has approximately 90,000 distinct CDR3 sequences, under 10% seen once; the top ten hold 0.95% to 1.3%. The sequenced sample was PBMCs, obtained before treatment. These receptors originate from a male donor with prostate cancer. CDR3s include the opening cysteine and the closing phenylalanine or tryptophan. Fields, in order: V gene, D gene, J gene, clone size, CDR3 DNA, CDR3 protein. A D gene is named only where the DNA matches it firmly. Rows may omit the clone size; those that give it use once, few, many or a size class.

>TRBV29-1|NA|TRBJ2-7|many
TGCAGCGTTCTGCAGGGCACCTACGAGCAGTACTTC
CSVLQGTYEQYF
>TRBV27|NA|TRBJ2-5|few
TGTGCCAGCAACAGACCAGAGACCCAGTACTTC
CASNRPETQYF
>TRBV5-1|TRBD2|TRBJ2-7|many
TGCGCCAGCAGCCCAAGACTAGCGGGAGGCTCCTACGAGCAGTACTTC
CASSPRLAGGSYEQYF
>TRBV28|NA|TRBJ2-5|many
TGTGCCAGCAGTTCGTTGGCAGCCCAAGAGACCCAGTACTTC
CASSSLAAQETQYF
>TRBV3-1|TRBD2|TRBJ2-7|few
TGTGCCAGCAGCGGGCTAGCGGGAGAAGAAGAGCAGTACTTC
CASSGLAGEEEQYF
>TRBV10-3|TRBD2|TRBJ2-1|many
TGTGCCATCAGTGAGTCTTTATCACTAGCGGGAGAGAATGAGCAGTTCTTC
CAISESLSLAGENEQFF
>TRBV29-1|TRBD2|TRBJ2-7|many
TGCAGCGTTGTCGCTAGCGGGGTTGGGTCCTACGAGCAGTACTTC
CSVVASGVGSYEQYF
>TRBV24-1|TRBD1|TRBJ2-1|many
TGTGCCACCGAGGGAACAGGGGGTAGGTATGAGCAGTTCTTC
CATEGTGGRYEQFF
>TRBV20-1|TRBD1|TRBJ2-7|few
TGCAGTGCTAGAGCCCCACCCTCCTTCGACAGGGTCAGGGAGCAGTACTTC
CSARAPPSFDRVREQYF
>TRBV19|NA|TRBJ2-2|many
TGTGCCAGTCACCTCCTGAACACCGGGGAGCTGTTTTTT
CASHLLNTGELFF
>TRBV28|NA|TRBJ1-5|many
TGTGCCAGCAGTTTTTCGGGAATGAGCAATCAGCCCCAGCATTTT
CASSFSGMSNQPQHF
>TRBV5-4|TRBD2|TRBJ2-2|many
TGTGCCAGCAGCACGACTAGCGGGACCGTTCCCGGGGAGCTGTTTTTT
CASSTTSGTVPGELFF
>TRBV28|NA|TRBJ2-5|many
TGTGCCAGCAGTGAGGGGGGATGGGTGACCCAGTACTTC
CASSEGGWVTQYF
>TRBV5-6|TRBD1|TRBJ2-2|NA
TGTGCCAGCAGCAGAGGACAGGGAGTCGCCGGGGAGCTGTTTTTT
CASSRGQGVAGELFF
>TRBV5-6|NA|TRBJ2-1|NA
TGTGCCAGCAGCTTCGGGACTGGCAATGAGCAGTTCTTC
CASSFGTGNEQFF
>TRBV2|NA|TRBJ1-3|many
TGTGCCAGCAGTGAGGCAGAATCTGGAAACACCATATATTTT
CASSEAESGNTIYF
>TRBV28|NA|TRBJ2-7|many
TGTGCCAGCAGTTTACTGAACTACGAGCAGTACTTC
CASSLLNYEQYF
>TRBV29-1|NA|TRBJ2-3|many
TGCAGCCTTACGGTCAGTTGGACAGATACGCAGTATTTT
CSLTVSWTDTQYF
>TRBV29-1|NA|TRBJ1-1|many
TGCAGCGTTGGGCGGCCGAACACTGAAGCTTTCTTT
CSVGRPNTEAFF
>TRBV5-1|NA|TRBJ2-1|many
TGCGCCAGCAGCTTGGACAATGAGCAGTTCTTC
CASSLDNEQFF
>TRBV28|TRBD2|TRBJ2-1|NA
TGTGCCAGCAGTCAGACTAGCGGGGCCCACAATGAGCAGTTCTTC
CASSQTSGAHNEQFF
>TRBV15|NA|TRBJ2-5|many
TGTGCCACCAGCAGAGATAACAGTGGGAAGACCCAGTACTTC
CATSRDNSGKTQYF
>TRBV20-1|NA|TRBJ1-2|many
TGCAGCGTCCCCCAGGCAGGGGCGAACTATGGCTACACCTTC
CSVPQAGANYGYTF
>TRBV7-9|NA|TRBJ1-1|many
TGTGCCAGCAGCTTAGGGATCACTGAAGCTTTCTTT
CASSLGITEAFF
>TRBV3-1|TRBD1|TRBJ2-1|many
TGTGCCAGCAGCGACAGGGAAACCTACAATGAGCAGTTCTTC
CASSDRETYNEQFF
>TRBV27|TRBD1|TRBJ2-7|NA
TGTGCCAGCAGAGTGGACAGGGGGCGGCCGTCCTACGAGCAGTACTTC
CASRVDRGRPSYEQYF
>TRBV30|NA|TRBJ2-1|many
TGTGCCTGGAGTCGTACAGGTCACAGGGAGCAGTTCTTC
CAWSRTGHREQFF
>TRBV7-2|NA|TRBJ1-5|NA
TGTGCCAGCAGCTTAGGTACAGGGTTTTATCAGCCCCAGCATTTT
CASSLGTGFYQPQHF
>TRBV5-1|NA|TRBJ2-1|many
TGCGCCAGCAGCTTGGCCCCAGGTAGGGATGAGCAGTTCTTC
CASSLAPGRDEQFF
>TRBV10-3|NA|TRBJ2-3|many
TGTGCCATCGGTGACTCCCGGGCGACAGATACGCAGTATTTT
CAIGDSRATDTQYF
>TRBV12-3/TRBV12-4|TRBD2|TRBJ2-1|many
TGTGCCAGCAGACTAGCGGGAGGCTACAATGAGCAGTTCTTC
CASRLAGGYNEQFF
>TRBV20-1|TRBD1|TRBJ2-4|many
TGCAGTGCTAGGGGGCCGGGACAGGGACAAAACATTCAGTACTTC
CSARGPGQGQNIQYF
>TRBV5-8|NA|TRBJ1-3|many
TGTGCCAGCAGCTTTAGCCTTGGCTCTGGAAACACCATATATTTT
CASSFSLGSGNTIYF
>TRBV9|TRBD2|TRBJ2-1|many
TGTGCCAGCAGCGTAGATGGCCTAGCGGGTGAGCAGTTCTTC
CASSVDGLAGEQFF
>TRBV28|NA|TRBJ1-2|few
TGTGCCAGCAGGAACCTCGGGAGGTTTGGGCACTATGGCTACACCTTC
CASRNLGRFGHYGYTF
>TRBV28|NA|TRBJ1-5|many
TGTGCCAGCAGTTTCAATCGGCCGCCCCAGCATTTT
CASSFNRPPQHF
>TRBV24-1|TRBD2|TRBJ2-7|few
TGTGCCACCAGTGATCATACTAGCGGGAGAACCTACGAGCAGTACTTC
CATSDHTSGRTYEQYF
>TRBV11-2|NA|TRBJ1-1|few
TGTGCCAGCAGCCTGGGAATCGGCACTGAAGCTTTCTTT
CASSLGIGTEAFF
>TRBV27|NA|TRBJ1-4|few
TGTGCCAGCAGTTTCGCCGGGGAAAAACTGTTTTTT
CASSFAGEKLFF
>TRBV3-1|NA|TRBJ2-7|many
TGTGCCAGCAGCCAAGCTGGGGATTCCTACGAGCAGTACTTC
CASSQAGDSYEQYF
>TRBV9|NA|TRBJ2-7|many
TGTGCCAGCAGCGTAGCCCCGGGAATCTCCTACGAGCAGTACTTC
CASSVAPGISYEQYF
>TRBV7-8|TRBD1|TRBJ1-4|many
TGTGCCAGCAGGCAGGGGACAGGGTCAAGAAAACTGTTTTTT
CASRQGTGSRKLFF
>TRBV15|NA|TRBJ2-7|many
TGTGCCATCGCAACGGGGCAGGACTTCTCCTACGAGCAGTACTTC
CAIATGQDFSYEQYF
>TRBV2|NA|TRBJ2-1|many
TGTGCCAGCAGCCCCGCGGGCAGGGATGAGCAGTTCTTC
CASSPAGRDEQFF
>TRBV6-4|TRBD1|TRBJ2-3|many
TGTGCCAGCAGTGACACCGAACAGGGGGTCGGGACAGATACGCAGTATTTT
CASSDTEQGVGTDTQYF
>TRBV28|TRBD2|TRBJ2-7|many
TGTGCCAGCAACGGGTTTGTGGGACTAGCGGGAGGGCTGGAGTACTTC
CASNGFVGLAGGLEYF